The clone carrying this TCR beta chain was counted at least ten times. The sample is drawn from a study of T cells after yellow fever vaccination. The study, taken as a whole, reports: Compared with primary, the secondary response was weaker and peaked at day 5, not 15. Abundant bulk-population clonotypes could contaminate the FACS-sorted repertoires.

Universal primer sites and UMIs were introduced during 5'RACE template-switching synthesis of TCR cDNA. TCRdb called the 5' RACE reads again in MiXCR, with one record for every CDR3 protein. The data hold over 10,000 distinct CDR3 sequences, with 4.9% observed a single time. The germline V and J ends were trimmed by 5 bases and 8 bases, with 22 bases remaining between them. The CDR3 is 16 amino acids. CDR1 and CDR2 from the germline V gene are PRHDT and FYEKMQ (reference sequence). Sequenced here: PBMCs, either bulk or a sorted T-cell subset (CD4+, CD8+, memory, or dextramer-sorted; not recorded which), sampled 45 days after the yellow fever booster vaccination. The V and J genes are TRBV13 and TRBJ2-1; no clear D gene. The origin of this receptor is a man aged 25-45 years who received the YFV17D yellow fever vaccine. The CDR3 loop reads CASSKTQDFRVDEQFF. The DNA for the CDR3 is TGTGCCAGCAGCAAGACCCAGGATTTTCGTGTGGATGAGCAGTTCTTC.